This T cell receptor beta chain was sequenced during a study of OX40 agonist ivuxolimab in advanced cancers. For the study at large: Across the patients, intravenous ivuxolimab was delivered every 2 weeks at 0.01 to 10 mg/kg.

This table comes from immunoSEQ multiplex PCR, and its TCRdb copy is limited to in-frame clones, with some not included. Altogether about 26,000 clones are present, nearly 80% being singletons, with the ten largest covering roughly 26%. The CDR3 contains 16 residues. Germline V gene sequence: CDR1 SEHNR, CDR2 FQNEAQ (reference sequence). Trimming pared 0 bases from V and 1 base from J, leaving 12 bases between. The chain couples TRBV7-9 to TRBJ2-5; either TRBD1 or TRBD2 may fit D (6 bases each). The receptor's source is an adult with an advanced solid tumor such as melanoma, head and neck, liver or kidney cancer. Source: CD4+ or CD8+ T cells sorted from blood, taken in a trial of the OX40 agonist ivuxolimab. The CDR3 sequence is CASSLAIQGGQETQYF. The CDR3 region has the DNA TGTGCCAGCAGCTTAGCAATACAGGGAGGCCAAGAGACCCAGTACTTC.